This T cell receptor beta chain was captured by sequencing in a study of T-cell memory formation after mild COVID-19. Regarding the study as a whole: While clones contracting from day 15 to 85 were balanced between CD4 and CD8, later expanders leaned CD4+. Nothing confirmed that second-wave clones peaking on day 37 were specific for SARS-CoV-2. Contracting CD4+ clones were located mainly in CM and EM, and CD8+ clones in EMRA.

MiXCR, run by TCRdb on the 5' RACE reads, gives a single entry per CDR3 protein. There are 170,000 or so distinct CDR3 sequences in the sample; about a fifth occur only once, and 23% lies in the top ten. CDR3 length equals 14 residues. CDR1 is SGHVS, CDR2 FQNEAQ, per germline. Trimming stripped 1 base from V and 0 bases from J, with 3 bases between. As concerns this clonotype: Its cognate antigen is unknown.

This sequence was found in an adult woman who had mild COVID-19 (a few samples of this study predate the infection). Cell type and time point are not known. Source material: PBMCs or a T cell subset sorted from them (not recorded which). V gene TRBV7-8 combines with J gene TRBJ1-4; unclear D gene. The CDR3 sequence: CASSLDATNEKLFF. CDR3 nucleotides: TGTGCCAGCAGCTTAGATGCAACTAATGAAAAACTGTTTTTT.